Detailed here is one T cell receptor (beta chain). The antigen is unknown. V was pared by 7 bases and J by 6 bases, with 12 bases between. The CDR3 has 12 amino acids. Germline CDR1 reads SGHVS; CDR2 reads FQNEAQ. MiXCR was run by TCRdb on the 5' RACE reads, yielding one entry per CDR3 protein. Among approximately 430,000 distinct CDR3 sequences, less than 25% were seen once, and the ten largest hold less than 15%. The source of the sample is a study of T-cell memory formation after mild COVID-19. Study observations and caveats: Clones that got smaller from day 15 to 85 had even CD4/CD8, while clones growing later tipped toward CD4+.

V is TRBV7-8 and J is TRBJ1-1; D remains unclear. The TCR was taken from an adult woman who had mild COVID-19 (a few samples of this study predate the infection). Cell type and time point are not known. Sample: PBMCs or a T cell subset sorted from them (not recorded which). CDR3 sequence reads: CASTSGSAEAFF. DNA for the CDR3: TGTGCCAGCACTTCCGGGAGCGCTGAAGCTTTCTTT.